This T cell receptor (beta chain) derives from a study of CXCR3-negative and CXCR3-positive naive CD8 T cells (dated by TCRdb to between 2018 and 2021). Describing the broader study: In total, 120 million to 150 million TRB reads were obtained, corresponding to roughly 1.5 +/- 0.3 million reads per library. Data from roughly eleven donors, pooled across two independent experiments, went into the diversity and physicochemical repertoire analyses. For the TRBV-TRBJ cluster analysis, the naive subsets came from 5 donors, while the memory cells came from 3 donors. Paper-wide results and their limitations: CXCR3 expression partially decreased after cryopreservation, so most assays used freshly isolated PBMCs. TRBV-TRBJ usage was similar between naive CXCR3-negative and CXCR3-positive cells from the same donor, while memory cells showed distinct patterns. Both naive subsets had comparably high repertoire diversity, while memory CD8+ T cells had much lower repertoire diversity. TRB CDR3s from CXCR3-positive naive cells showed higher hydrophobicity (lower Kidera factor 4), lower energy, and higher strength and volume indices than CXCR3-negative naive cells. Because surface CD5, which is linked to self-reactivity in mice, was comparable between the naive subsets, TCR interaction strength was also inferred from TRB CDR3 physicochemical properties.

This sample was sequenced with a NextSeq 550. The Human TCR Profiling Kit (MiLaboratory) was used to prepare UMI-labeled 5' RACE TRB cDNA libraries. cDNA synthesis used the entire amount of extracted RNA, and PCR amplification then used the entire amount of cDNA produced. The libraries were made side by side, with each library going through the same number of PCR cycles. The study's processing was this. With a requirement of at least two reads per UMI, MIGEC and MiXCR extracted about 50,000 +/- 10,000 unique UMI-labeled TRB cDNA molecules per library. Each library averaged roughly 36,000 +/- 9,600 functional in-frame TRB CDR3 nucleotide clonotypes without stop codons. After downsampling to 5000 UMI-labeled TRB molecules per sample, diversity metrics, including normalized Shannon-Wiener and Chao1, were computed in VDJtools. VDJtools was used to calculate clonotype-size-weighted physicochemical properties of the central five CDR3 residues, namely interaction energy, strength, volume and Kidera factor 4. TCRdb reprocessed the reads and assigns one entry to each CDR3 protein sequence, leaving out DNA. The V and J calls follow TCRdb's processing rather than the paper's. The sample's table lists a count of tens of thousands of distinct CDR3 sequences. The ten top clones hold 0.42% of the sample.

Comment on this clonotype: Its antigen target is currently unknown.

The CDR3, from cysteine to phenylalanine, totals 15 residues. No DNA appears here. Taken from the germline V gene, the CDR1 and CDR2 loops are SNHLY and FYNNEI. For each CD8+ T cell subset, flow sorting was done in triplicate, and roughly 320,000 cells per subset went directly into RLT lysis buffer. To keep memory contaminants out, a stringent definition of naive CD8+ T cells was applied: CD45RO-CCR7+CD27+CD95-. Using standard density gradient centrifugation, peripheral blood mononuclear cells were isolated from buffy coats. Naive CXCR3-negative and CXCR3-positive CD8+ T cells were flow-sorted using a FACSAria III. Total RNA was extracted from sorted cells with an RNeasy Mini Kit.

This sequence was found in a human donor in good health. Some clones in this sample may be carry-over from other donors' samples. This chain joins TRBV2 to TRBJ2-3; checking the TCRdb D call of TRBD2 is not possible without DNA. Sequencing was performed on naive CXCR3- CD8+ T cells from blood. Taken with the paper, the label for cell subset or site translates to: CD45RO-CCR7+CD27+CD95- naive CD8+ T cells lacking CXCR3 (TNR3-). The CDR3 protein is CAGLGTSGATDTQYF. Reference TRBV2 and TRBJ2-3 genes cover what lies past the CDR3, so the full variable domain is EPEVTQTPSHQVTQMGQEVILRCVPISNHLYFYWYRQILGQKVEFLVSFYNNEISEKSEIFDDQFSVERPDGSNFTLKIRSTKLEDSAMYFCAGLGTSGATDTQYFGPGTRLTVL.